The 15 T cell receptor beta chains below all came from one sample that was sequenced in a study of T cell responses to AZD1222 COVID-19 vaccine. The data were produced by immunoSEQ multiplex PCR, yet TCRdb's version contains in-frame clones alone and is incomplete. There are 95,000 to 150,000 clones in the sample; approximately 85% occur only once, and roughly 6.2% lies in the top ten. This specimen consisted of peripheral blood, obtained on day 0 of AZD1222 vaccination. All receptors come from an adult in good health.

The rearrangement joins TRBV11-3 to TRBJ1-5, with a possible D match to TRBD1 (5 bases). CDR1 is SGHNT, CDR2 YENEEA, per germline. V lost 5 bases and J lost 5, with 10 bases in between. The CDR3 contains 13 residues. The DNA for the CDR3 is TGTGCCAGCAGCGCCAGGGTTGATCAGCCCCAGCATTTT. Translated: CASSARVDQPQHF.

The V call is TRBV7-2, the J call TRBJ2-7, with unresolved D. Germline lookup yields CDR1 SGHTA and CDR2 FQGNSA. Trimming cost V 5 bases and J 3 bases, with 5 bases left between them. This CDR3 has 11 residues. In DNA, the CDR3 is TGTGCCAGCAGCAGTCGCTACGAGCAGTACTTC. It codes for CASSSRYEQYF.

The J gene is TRBJ1-1, the V gene TRBV2; no reliable D call. V gave up 6 bases and J gave up 10 bases, with 21 bases separating them. Germline-derived CDR1 and CDR2 are SNHLY and FYNNEI. CDR3 size: 14 residues. The CDR3 reads CASRKTVQQIAAFF. The DNA of the CDR3 is TGTGCCAGCAGGAAGACGGTGCAACAAATCGCAGCTTTCTTT.

The chain carries TRBV7-2 and TRBJ2-7; tentatively, D is TRBD1 (5 bases). The CDR3 runs to 14 residues. Germline CDR1 is SGHTA and CDR2 is FQGNSA. Trimming took off 4 bases at V and 5 bases at J, with 15 bases between the two ends. Written as DNA, the CDR3 is TGTGCCAGCAGCTCCGTGCAGGGTTTCAACGAGCAGTACTTC. The encoded protein is CASSSVQGFNEQYF.

For the CDR3, the DNA is TGTGCCATCAGGCCCGCGGGGGAGAACAATGAGCAGTTCTTC. Residues: CAIRPAGENNEQFF. The chain is built from TRBV10-3 and TRBJ2-1; 7 bases fit TRBD2. The J segment lost 5 bases and the V segment lost 6 bases, leaving 7 bases of the junction unmatched. The CDR3 has 14 residues. Germline CDR1 ENHRY, CDR2 SYGVKD.

For this clone: A read error may produce the germline difference seen at one junction end. This sequence joins TRBV7-2 and TRBJ2-2; a weak D match, TRBD2 (5 bases). There are 13 residues in the CDR3. CDR1 and CDR2 (germline): SGHTA, FQGNSA. The CDR3 bases are TGTGCCAGCAGCTTGGACTTTTCCGGTGAGCTGTTTTTT. It encodes CASSLDFSGELFF.

The chain couples TRBV7-9 to TRBJ2-7; 11 bases are shared with TRBD1. This CDR3 is built from 15 residues. V lost 2 bases to trimming and J lost 7 bases; unmatched junction nucleotides: 7. Germline CDR1 and CDR2: SEHNR and FQNEAQ (reference sequence). The DNA of the CDR3 is TGTGCCAGCAGCTTATTTCGGACAGGGGGCCGGGAGCAGTACTTC. It codes for CASSLFRTGGREQYF.

V and J are TRBV5-1 and TRBJ2-3; D not resolved. The CDR3 is 14 residues long. Trimming took off 2 bases at V and 6 bases at J, with 13 bases between the two ends. CDR1 SGHRS and CDR2 YFSETQ come from the germline V gene. The CDR3 here is CASSFATFFDTQYF. CDR3 in DNA: TGCGCCAGCAGCTTTGCCACCTTTTTCGATACGCAGTATTTT. Variable domain in full (rest from reference TRBV5-1 and TRBJ2-3): KAGVTQTPRYLIKTRGQQVTLSCSPISGHRSVSWYQQTPGQGLQFLFEYFSETQRNKGNFPGRFSGRQFSNSRSEMNVSTLELGDSALYLCASSFATFFDTQYFGPGTRLTVL.

As concerns this clone: Relative to the germline gene, one junction end is altered; a read error may explain this. The chain employs TRBV11-2 and TRBJ1-1; TRBD1 is a possible D gene (5 bases). The CDR3 runs to 14 residues. Germline assignment: CDR1 SGHAT and CDR2 FQNNGV. The CDR3 DNA follows: TGTGCCAGCAGCGAGATGGGGGGGTGGACTGATGCTTTCTTT. It encodes CASSEMGGWTDAFF.

The chain couples TRBV27 to TRBJ2-1; tentatively, D is TRBD2 (5 bases). The germline V and J ends were trimmed by 2 bases and 3 bases, with 8 bases remaining between them. In germline, CDR1 is MNHEY, CDR2 SMNVEV (reference sequence). The CDR3 consists of 14 residues. CDR3 amino acids: CASSLSGVYNEQFF. The CDR3 DNA reads TGTGCCAGCAGTTTAAGCGGCGTCTACAATGAGCAGTTCTTC.

V usage is TRBV6-5 and J usage is TRBJ1-1; 7 positions match TRBD1. CDR1 and CDR2 from the germline V gene are MNHEY and SVGAGI. J gave up 1 base and V 5 bases, and 4 bases lay outside the gene matches. The CDR3 spans 14 residues. The CDR3 DNA sequence: TGTGCCAGCAGTCGACAGGGCCGGAACACTGAAGCTTTCTTT. This sequence encodes CASSRQGRNTEAFF.

This chain uses TRBV14 with TRBJ1-2; weak D call: TRBD1 (5 bases). Germline V gives CDR1 SGHDN, CDR2 FVKESK. The CDR3 runs 15 residues. Trimming took off 2 bases at V and 8 bases at J, with 18 bases between the two ends. CDR3 protein: CASSQTTGRAVGYTF. As DNA, the CDR3 is TGTGCCAGCAGCCAAACCACAGGAAGAGCGGTAGGCTACACCTTC.

The chain links TRBV11-1 to TRBJ1-6; D call uncertain. This CDR3 has 12 amino acids. Germline CDR1 and CDR2: SGHAT and FQDESV (reference sequence). Trimming stripped 4 bases from V and 9 bases from J, with 7 bases between. The CDR3: CASSSAGSPLHF. The CDR3 coding sequence is TGTGCCAGCAGCTCGGCTGGTTCACCCCTCCACTTT.

The rearrangement links TRBV28 to TRBJ2-7, with TRBD1 matching 7 bases. The V gene's germline CDR1 is MDHEN and CDR2 SYDVKM. CDR3 length: 15 amino acids. The trim removed 4 bases at V and 2 bases at J, leaving 8 bases unmatched. CDR3: CASSSPTGSAYEQYF. The CDR3 coding sequence is TGTGCCAGCAGTTCACCGACAGGGTCCGCCTACGAGCAGTACTTC. Together with reference TRBV28 and TRBJ2-7, the CDR3 gives the full variable domain: DVKVTQSSRYLVKRTGEKVFLECVQDMDHENMFWYRQDPGLGLRLIYFSYDVKMKEKGDIPEGYSVSREKKERFSLILESASTNQTSMYLCASSSPTGSAYEQYFGPGTRLTVT.

The J gene is TRBJ1-1, the V gene TRBV9; TRBD1 might be the D (5 bases). V was cut by 0 bases and J by 6 bases, with 12 bases left in between. CDR1 SGDLS and CDR2 YYNGEE come from the germline V gene. The CDR3 length is 14 residues. Here the CDR3 DNA reads TGTGCCAGCAGCGTAGACGGCAGGGCCGCTGAAGCTTTCTTT. Translating it yields CASSVDGRAAEAFF.